The rows below give T cell receptor beta chains drawn from one sample of a study of graft-versus-host responses after intestinal transplantation. This table comes from immunoSEQ multiplex PCR, and its TCRdb copy is limited to in-frame clones, with some not included. The sample lists 75,000 to 100,000 clones, less than 90% occurring once. Antigens of these TCRs are unknown. Specimen: unstimulated CD8+ T cells sorted from spleen or lymph node cells, collected before intestinal transplant. Receptors were obtained from a human donor who received an intestinal transplant. Both conserved end residues are part of each CDR3. A D gene is named only where the DNA matches it firmly.

TRBJ2-3,.,TRBV18,TGTGCCAGCTCCCCTGAGTACACAGATACGCAGTATTTT,CASSPEYTDTQYF
TRBJ2-3,.,TRBV6-5,TGTGCCAGCACGGGCGCCAGTAATACGCAGTATTTT,CASTGASNTQYF
TRBJ2-1,.,TRBV29-1,TGCAGCGTTCGGGGGGCAGAAGGGTCCTACAATGAGCAGTTCTTC,CSVRGAEGSYNEQFF
TRBJ2-3,.,TRBV6-6,TGTGCCAGCAGTGTCGAACTAGTGGACACAGATACGCAGTATTTT,CASSVELVDTDTQYF
TRBJ2-7,TRBD2,TRBV14,TGTGCCAGCAGCCAGGAGACCGGGAGACAGATCAACACTAGCGGCACTTTGGACGAGCAGTACTTC,CASSQETGRQINTSGTLDEQYF
TRBJ2-3,.,TRBV2,TGTGCCAGCAATTTCCCTAGGCGGGGCCATAGCACAGATACGCAGTATTTT,CASNFPRRGHSTDTQYF
TRBJ2-5,TRBD1,TRBV6-5,TGTGCCAGCAGTCGGGACAGCCAAGAGACCCAGTACTTC,CASSRDSQETQYF
TRBJ2-6,.,TRBV9,TGTGCCAGCAGCGTAGTGGTGTCTGGGGCCAACGTCCTGACTTTC,CASSVVVSGANVLTF
TRBJ2-3,.,TRBV13,TGTGCCAGCAGCCCGCAGGGGACTACCACAGATACGCAGTATTTT,CASSPQGTTTDTQYF
TRBJ2-6,.,TRBV15,TGTGCCACCAGCAGAGATTATGGCGCTAGGGCCAACGTCCTGACTTTC,CATSRDYGARANVLTF
TRBJ2-7,.,TRBV27,TGTGCCAGCAGTTTTGGGCAGTACTACGAGCAGTACTTC,CASSFGQYYEQYF
TRBJ2-5,TRBD2,TRBV6-1,TGTGCCAGCAGGGAAGCGGGACTAGCCTGGGAGACCCAGTACTTC,CASREAGLAWETQYF
TRBJ1-1,.,TRBV19,TGTGCCAGTAGTAGCGGCCCTCCGGTCACTGAAGCTTTCTTT,CASSSGPPVTEAFF
TRBJ2-2,TRBD2,TRBV11-3,TGTGCCAGCAGCTTAGGACTAGCGGGCTTCACCGGGGAGCTGTTTTTT,CASSLGLAGFTGELFF